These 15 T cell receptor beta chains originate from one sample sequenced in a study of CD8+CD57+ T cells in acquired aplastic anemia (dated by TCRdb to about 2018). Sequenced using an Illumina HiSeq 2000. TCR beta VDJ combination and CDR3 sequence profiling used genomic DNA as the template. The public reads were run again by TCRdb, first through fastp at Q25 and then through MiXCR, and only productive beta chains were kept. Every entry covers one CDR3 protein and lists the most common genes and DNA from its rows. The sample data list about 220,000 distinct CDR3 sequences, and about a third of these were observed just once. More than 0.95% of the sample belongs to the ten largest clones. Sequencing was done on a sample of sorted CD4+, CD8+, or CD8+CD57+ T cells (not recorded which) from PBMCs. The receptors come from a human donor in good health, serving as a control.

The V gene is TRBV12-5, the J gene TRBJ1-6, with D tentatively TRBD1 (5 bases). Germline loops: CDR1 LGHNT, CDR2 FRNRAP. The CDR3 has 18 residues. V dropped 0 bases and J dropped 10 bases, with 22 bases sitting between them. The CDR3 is CASGLVNNRTPGISPLHF. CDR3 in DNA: TGTGCTAGTGGTTTGGTTAATAATCGGACACCAGGCATCTCACCCCTCCACTTT. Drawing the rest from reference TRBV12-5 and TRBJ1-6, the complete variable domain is DARVTQTPRHKVTEMGQEVTMRCQPILGHNTVFWYRQTMMQGLELLAYFRNRAPLDDSGMPKDRFSAEMPDATLATLKIQPSEPRDSAVYFCASGLVNNRTPGISPLHFGNGTRLTVT.

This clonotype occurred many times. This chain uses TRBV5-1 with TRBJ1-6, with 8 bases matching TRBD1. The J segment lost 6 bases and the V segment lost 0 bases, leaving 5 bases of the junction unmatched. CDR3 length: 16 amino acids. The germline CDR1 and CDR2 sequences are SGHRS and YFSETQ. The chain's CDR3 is CASSLGTGNFNSPLHF. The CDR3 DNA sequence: TGCGCCAGCAGCTTGGGGACAGGGAATTTTAATTCACCCCTCCACTTT.

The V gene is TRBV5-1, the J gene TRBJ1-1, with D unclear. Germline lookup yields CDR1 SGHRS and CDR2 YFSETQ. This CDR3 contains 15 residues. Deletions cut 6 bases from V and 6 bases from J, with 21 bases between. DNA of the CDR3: TGCGCCAGCACCTTATCTTGGGAGACAAGGGCTGAAGCTTTCTTT. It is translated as CASTLSWETRAEAFF.

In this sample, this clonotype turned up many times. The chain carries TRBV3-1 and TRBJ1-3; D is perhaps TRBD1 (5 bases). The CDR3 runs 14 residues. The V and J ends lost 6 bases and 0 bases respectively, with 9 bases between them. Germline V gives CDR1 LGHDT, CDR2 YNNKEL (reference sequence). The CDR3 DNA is TGTGCCAGCAGGGGACTGATCTCTGGAAACACCATATATTTT. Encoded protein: CASRGLISGNTIYF.

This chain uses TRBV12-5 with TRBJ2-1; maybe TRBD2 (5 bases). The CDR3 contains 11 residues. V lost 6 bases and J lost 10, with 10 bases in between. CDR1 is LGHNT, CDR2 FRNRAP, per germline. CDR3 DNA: TGTGCTAGTGGCTCTAGCTACGAGCAGTTCTTC. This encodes CASGSSYEQFF.

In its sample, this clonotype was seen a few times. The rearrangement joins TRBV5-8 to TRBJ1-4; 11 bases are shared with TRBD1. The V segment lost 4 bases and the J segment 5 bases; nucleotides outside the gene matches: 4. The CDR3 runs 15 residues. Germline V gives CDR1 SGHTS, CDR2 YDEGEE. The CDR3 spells CASSTGQGANEKLFF. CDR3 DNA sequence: TGTGCCAGCAGCACCGGACAGGGGGCGAATGAAAAACTGTTTTTT.

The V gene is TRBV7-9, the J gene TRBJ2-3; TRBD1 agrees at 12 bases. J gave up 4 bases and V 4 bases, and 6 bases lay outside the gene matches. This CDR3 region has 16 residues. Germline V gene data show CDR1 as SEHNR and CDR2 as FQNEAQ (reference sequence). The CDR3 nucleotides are TGTGCCAGCAGCTCGAGGGGACAGGGGGCCTCAGATACGCAGTATTTT. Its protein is CASSSRGQGASDTQYF.

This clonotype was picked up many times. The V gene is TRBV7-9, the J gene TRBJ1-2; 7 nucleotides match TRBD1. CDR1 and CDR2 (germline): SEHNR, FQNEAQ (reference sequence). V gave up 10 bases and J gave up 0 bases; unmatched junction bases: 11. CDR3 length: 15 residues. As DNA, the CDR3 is TGTGCCACCCCGAGGGGACAGCACCCTAACTATGGCTACACCTTC. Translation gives CATPRGQHPNYGYTF.

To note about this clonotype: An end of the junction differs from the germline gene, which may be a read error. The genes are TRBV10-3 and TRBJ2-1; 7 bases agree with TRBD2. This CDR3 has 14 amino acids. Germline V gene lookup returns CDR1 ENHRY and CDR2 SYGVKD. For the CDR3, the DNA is TGTGCCAGCAGTTGGGGGGGGGCCTACAATGAGCAGTTCTTC. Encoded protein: CASSWGGAYNEQFF.

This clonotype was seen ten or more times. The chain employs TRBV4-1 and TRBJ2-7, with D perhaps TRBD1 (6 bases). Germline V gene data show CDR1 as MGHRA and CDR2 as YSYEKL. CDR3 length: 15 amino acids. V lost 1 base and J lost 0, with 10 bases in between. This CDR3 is CASSQVGTSSYEQYF. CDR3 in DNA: TGCGCCAGCAGCCAAGTCGGGACAAGCTCCTACGAGCAGTACTTC.

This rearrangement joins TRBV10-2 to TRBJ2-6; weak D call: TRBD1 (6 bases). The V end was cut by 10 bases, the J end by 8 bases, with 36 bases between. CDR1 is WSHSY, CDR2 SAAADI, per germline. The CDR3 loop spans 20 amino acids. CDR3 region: CATLGGTNWGQILDPNVLTF. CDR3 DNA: TGCGCCACCCTAGGGGGAACGAACTGGGGCCAGATTTTAGACCCCAACGTCCTGACTTTC.

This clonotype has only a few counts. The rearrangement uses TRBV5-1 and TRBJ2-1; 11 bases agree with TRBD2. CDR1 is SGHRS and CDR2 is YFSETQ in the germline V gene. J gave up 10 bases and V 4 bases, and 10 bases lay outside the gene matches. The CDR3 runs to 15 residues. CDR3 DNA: TGCGCCAGCAGCCGTAGCGGGGGGGCTGTACAAGAGCAGTTCTTC. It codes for CASSRSGGAVQEQFF.

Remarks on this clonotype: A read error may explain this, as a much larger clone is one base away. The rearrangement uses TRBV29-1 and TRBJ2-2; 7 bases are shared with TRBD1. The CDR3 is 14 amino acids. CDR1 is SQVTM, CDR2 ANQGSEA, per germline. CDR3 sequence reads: CSVPGTVRTGELVF. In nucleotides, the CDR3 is TGCAGCGTCCCCGGGACAGTAAGAACCGGGGAGCTGGTTTTT.

CDR3 nucleotide sequence: TGTGCCATCAGTGAGTTCGGAGGGATGAGCTCTGGAAACACCATATATTTT. Its protein product is CAISEFGGMSSGNTIYF. The chain is built from TRBV10-3 and TRBJ1-3; D unclear. Trimming cost V 1 base and J 0 bases, with 13 bases left between them. CDR3 length equals 17 residues. The germline V gene has CDR1 ENHRY and CDR2 SYGVKD.

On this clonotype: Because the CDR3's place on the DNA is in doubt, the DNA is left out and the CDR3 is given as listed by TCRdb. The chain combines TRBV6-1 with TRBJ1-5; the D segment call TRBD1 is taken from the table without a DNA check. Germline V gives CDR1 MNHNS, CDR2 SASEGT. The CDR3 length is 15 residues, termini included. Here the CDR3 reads CASSTSVGGDQPQHF.